This entry concerns a single TCR beta chain. The CDR3 runs 13 residues. The germline V and J ends were trimmed by 5 bases and 5 bases, with 12 bases remaining between them. Germline V gene sequence: CDR1 LGHDT, CDR2 YNNKEL (reference sequence). These data belong to a study of T cell responses to AZD1222 COVID-19 vaccine. TCRdb's copy holds only in-frame clones and misses some; the assay was immunoSEQ multiplex PCR. The repertoire holds over 110,000 clones, with roughly 91% as singletons. The sequence was obtained from an adult in good health. The rearrangement uses TRBV3-1 (or the pseudogene TRBV3-2) and TRBJ2-5; D gene ambiguous. Sequenced here: peripheral blood, sampled on day 0 of AZD1222 vaccination. The CDR3, as DNA: TGTGCCAGCAGCAAAAGGTTTACGGAGACCCAGTACTTC. Its protein is CASSKRFTETQYF.